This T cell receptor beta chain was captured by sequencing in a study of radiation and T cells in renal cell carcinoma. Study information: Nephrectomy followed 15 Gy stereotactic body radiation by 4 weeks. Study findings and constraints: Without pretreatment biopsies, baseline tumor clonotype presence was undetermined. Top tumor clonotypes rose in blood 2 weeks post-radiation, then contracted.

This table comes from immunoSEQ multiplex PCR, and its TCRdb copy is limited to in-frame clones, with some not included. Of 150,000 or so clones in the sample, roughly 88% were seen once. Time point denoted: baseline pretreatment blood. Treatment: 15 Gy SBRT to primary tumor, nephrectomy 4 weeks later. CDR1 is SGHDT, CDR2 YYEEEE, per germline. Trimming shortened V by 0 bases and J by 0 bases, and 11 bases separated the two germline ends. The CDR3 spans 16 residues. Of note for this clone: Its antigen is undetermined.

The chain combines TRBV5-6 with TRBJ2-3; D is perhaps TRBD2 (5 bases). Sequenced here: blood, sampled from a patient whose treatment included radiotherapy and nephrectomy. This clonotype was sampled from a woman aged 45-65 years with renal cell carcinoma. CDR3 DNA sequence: TGTGCCAGCAGCTTGGTGAGGGCTCCTAGCACAGATACGCAGTATTTT. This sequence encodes CASSLVRAPSTDTQYF.